These T cell receptor beta chains were read from a single sample in a study of T cell responses to AZD1222 COVID-19 vaccine. Measured with immunoSEQ multiplex PCR; TCRdb has only the in-frame clones, and not every one. The table records under 150,000 clones, 85% to 95% of them present only once. The sequencing here drew on peripheral blood, taken on day 0 of AZD1222 vaccination. The receptor source for this set is an adult in good health. The CDR3 runs from the conserved cysteine through the conserved F or W. A D gene is named only where the DNA matches it firmly. Some rows mark clone size as missing; the rest say once, few, many or name a class of expanded clone.

abundance,j_gene,v_gene,d_gene,CDR3nt,CDR3aa
NA,TRBJ1-5,TRBV19,TRBD1,TGTGCCAGTACTCCCGGGACAGGGGGCGTCGGCAATCAGCCCCAGCATTTT,CASTPGTGGVGNQPQHF
NA,TRBJ1-2,TRBV9,TRBD1,TGTGCCAGCAGCACAGGGGTAGGGTACACCTTC,CASSTGVGYTF
NA,TRBJ2-7,TRBV6-6,TRBD2,TGTGCCAGCACCTCACGGGGGGGAGGCTCCTACGAGCAGTACTTC,CASTSRGGGSYEQYF
NA,TRBJ1-6,TRBV7-3,NA,TGTGCCAGCAGTGAGACACCGGGCGGGAATTCACCCCTCCACTTT,CASSETPGGNSPLHF
NA,TRBJ1-1,TRBV30,NA,TGTGCCTGGTGGGGGCAGACTGGGAACACTGAAGCTTTCTTT,CAWWGQTGNTEAFF
NA,TRBJ1-4,TRBV13,TRBD1,TGTGCCAGCAGCCACCGCCGGGACAGGGGAAAACTGTTTTTT,CASSHRRDRGKLFF
once,TRBJ2-1,TRBV3-1/TRBV3-2,NA,TGTGCCAGCAGCCAGGGGGGAGTCCCTCTTAATGAGCAGTTCTTC,CASSQGGVPLNEQFF
NA,TRBJ2-1,TRBV11-2,NA,TGTGCCAGCAGCTTAGTGAGGGGGTTGGGAAATGAGCAGTTCTTC,CASSLVRGLGNEQFF
NA,TRBJ1-1,TRBV11-1,NA,TGTGCCAGCAGCTTAAGGAGGGGGTGGAACACTGAAGCTTTCTTT,CASSLRRGWNTEAFF
NA,TRBJ2-3,TRBV5-8,NA,TGTGCCAGCAGCTACCCGGGACAAACCTCAGATACGCAGTATTTT,CASSYPGQTSDTQYF
NA,TRBJ2-1,TRBV11-3,NA,TGTGCCAGCAGCTCCTCAGGGGACAATGAGCAGTTCTTC,CASSSSGDNEQFF
few,TRBJ1-1,TRBV29-1,TRBD1,TGCAGCGTTAGACAGGGGAACACTGAAGCTTTCTTT,CSVRQGNTEAFF
NA,TRBJ1-2,TRBV2,TRBD1,TGTGCCAGCAGTGAGGGGCAGGGGGCAGGTGGCTACACCTTC,CASSEGQGAGGYTF
NA,TRBJ1-2,TRBV7-8,TRBD1,TGTGCCAGCAGCCCCCCTTGGACAGGCCCCTACACCTTC,CASSPPWTGPYTF
NA,TRBJ1-5,TRBV9,NA,TGTGCCAGCAGCGTAGATGGTGGGGGGATTGCCCAGCCCCAGCATTTT,CASSVDGGGIAQPQHF
NA,TRBJ2-3,TRBV28,TRBD2,TGTGCCAGCAGTACCCCTAGCGGGGCCAGCACAGATACGCAGTATTTT,CASSTPSGASTDTQYF
NA,TRBJ2-3,TRBV5-8,TRBD1,TGTGCCAGCAGCCAAGGGACAGGGGCTGGCACAGATACGCAGTATTTT,CASSQGTGAGTDTQYF
NA,TRBJ2-7,TRBV4-2,TRBD2,TGTGCCAGCAGCCAACAGACTAGCGGGGGGGCTTGGGAGCAGTACTTC,CASSQQTSGGAWEQYF
NA,TRBJ2-5,TRBV5-3,NA,TGTGCCCATAAGACTCTGGGGACCCAGTACTTC,CAHKTLGTQYF
NA,TRBJ1-2,TRBV5-6,TRBD1,TGTGCCAGCAGCCCGGGACAGGGACGGGACTATGGCTACACCTTC,CASSPGQGRDYGYTF